Listed here is a single TCR beta chain. This clonotype was observed many times. Its antigen is still unknown. No much larger clone is present one base from it, and per-base qualities are unavailable. Starting from approximately 460 ng total RNA, TCRbeta-specific cDNA was produced by reverse transcription with a constant-region primer and ProtoScript II reverse transcriptase. Construction of the TCRbeta libraries relied on three nested rounds of multiplex PCR, following a slightly modified ARM-PCR procedure. A final 25-cycle PCR with Deep VentR polymerase added sample barcodes and Illumina adapters. Before sequencing, amplicons between 200 and 500 bp were purified from gel using a QIAquick gel extraction kit. The TCRbeta amplicons were sequenced with 250-bp paired-end reads on an Illumina HiSeq 2500. Per the source publication's procedure: Quality trimming of reads was performed with Trimmomatic v0.33, and paired reads were merged with FLASH v1.2.11 so that full CDR3 sequences could be recovered. V, D and J germline segments were assigned to the rearranged TCRbeta sequences by MiGEC v1.2.1b. VDJtools v1.0.0 computed clonotype statistics and Shannon-Wiener diversity indices. Except for diversity analysis, only each sample's 250 most abundant clonotypes were used in subsequent analyses to reduce sampling bias. TCRdb ran its own pipeline on the public reads, namely fastp trimming at Q25 and MiXCR clone calling, and kept in-frame beta chains. Identical CDR3 proteins give one entry, which carries the most common genes and DNA. TCRdb, not the original authors, processed these V and J calls. The sample yields around 330,000 distinct CDR3 sequences; 50% to 75% were counted once. The ten largest make up approximately 15% of the sample.

This sample is part of a study of tumor-infiltrating lymphocytes in primary liver carcinoma (dated by TCRdb to 2016 to 2017). Turning to the overall study: A few patients with histopathologically diagnosed primary liver carcinoma underwent surgical resection in China between 2015 and March 2016. The five patients, three men and two women aged 30 to 69 years, had hepatocellular carcinoma (four) or combined HCC and intrahepatic cholangiocarcinoma (one). The five patients had tumors staged T1-T3 N0M0, with maximum diameters ranging from about 4.2 to 11 cm. Roughly 3.65 to 7.13 million productive TCRbeta reads were obtained per sample, and no significant difference in read depth was found between tissue types. The study combined TCRbeta repertoire sequencing, expression microarrays and whole-exome sequencing across five regions of each liver tumor, with adjacent normal tissue and blood. A total of about 35 specimens from 5 patients underwent TCRbeta repertoire sequencing, comprising 25 or so tumor regions, 5 adjacent noncancerous liver tissues and 5 peripheral blood samples. Technical replicate repertoires showed high reproducibility, with mean shared-clone rates roughly 0.87 and correlation coefficients above 0.95. General conclusions and limits of the study: Only the TCR beta chain was sequenced, so true repertoire diversity is likely underestimated because unpaired alpha chains were not captured. Only 4 or 5 patients were included in the study, and the authors note that the findings should be validated in a larger study. Comparison of CD4+ and CD8+ T cell repertoires was precluded by the use of bulk unsorted samples. Repertoire overlap was higher between tumor regions (mean around 35%) than tumor-adjacent (approximately 17%) or tumor-blood (approximately 14%) pairs, consistent with antigen-driven expansion. The top 250 clones accounted for a significantly greater share of the repertoire in tumors than in blood (p = 0.039).

Blood RNA was extracted from unsorted whole blood with TRIzol reagent; germline DNA came from the DNeasy Blood & Tissue kit. At the time of sampling, the patients had chronic HBV infection and had not received any treatment. Before surgery, approximately 3.6 milliliters of peripheral blood were drawn into K2EDTA tubes. Sequenced sample: peripheral blood. The TCR comes from a woman aged 25 to 45 with primary liver carcinoma and hepatitis B virus infection.

The CDR3 reads CSVGPTGFTEAFF. The nucleotide sequence is TGCAGCGTTGGCCCGACAGGGTTTACTGAAGCTTTCTTT. Here the chain combines TRBV29-1 and TRBJ1-1, with TRBD1 identical over 7 junction bases. CDR1 is given as SQVTM and CDR2 as ANQGSEA, both from the germline V gene. There are 13 amino acids in the CDR3, from cysteine to phenylalanine inclusive. Of the read, only the CDR3 DNA is kept; its 39 bases are in frame from base 1. Ends trimmed: V by 4 bases, J by 5 bases; bases unmatched to a gene: 7. Beyond the CDR3, the reference TRBV29-1 and TRBJ1-1 genes provide the residues; the full variable domain reads: SAVISQKPSRDICQRGTSLTIQCQVDSQVTMMFWYRQQPGQSLTLIATANQGSEATYESGFVIDKFPISRPNLTFSTLTVSNMSPEDSSIYLCSVGPTGFTEAFFGQGTRLTVV.